One and the same sample provided the 13 T cell receptor beta chains below, sequenced in a study of tumor-infiltrating lymphocytes in oesophageal squamous cell carcinoma. Each CDR3 protein is one row after TCRdb ran MiXCR on the PCR reads. The sample contains approximately 20,000 distinct CDR3 sequences, roughly two fifths of which appear only once. The sequencing sample was made of esophageal tumor tissue. These TCRs come from a male donor with esophageal squamous cell carcinoma.

The chain joins TRBV12-3 or TRBV12-4 to TRBJ1-2; 11 nucleotides align to TRBD1. After removal of 8 bases from V and 6 bases from J, the junction contained 8 bases not matched to a gene. This CDR3 is 14 amino acids long. Written as DNA, the CDR3 is TGTGCCAGCTTAACTCAGGGACAGGGGGATGGCTACACCTTC. Amino acid sequence: CASLTQGQGDGYTF.

DNA of the CDR3: TGTGCCAGCAGTCGGACTAGCACCTACGAGCAGTACTTC. Its translation: CASSRTSTYEQYF. The V gene is TRBV11-1, the J gene TRBJ2-7; 8 bases fit TRBD2. With 6 bases clipped from V and 2 bases from J, the junction kept 3 bases outside the gene matches. The CDR3 extends over 13 amino acids. Looked up from germline, CDR1 is SGHAT and CDR2 is FQDESV (reference sequence).

This clonotype was seen repeatedly, ten times or more. The chain is built from TRBV5-6 and TRBJ2-7; 7 bases match TRBD2. V lost 5 bases to trimming and J lost 6 bases; unmatched junction nucleotides: 8. The CDR3 spans 13 residues. CDR1 and CDR2 from the germline V gene are SGHDT and YYEEEE. CDR3: CASRQTSSSEQYF. The CDR3 coding sequence is TGTGCCAGCAGGCAGACTAGCTCTTCCGAGCAGTACTTC.

This clonotype occurred many times. The chain joins TRBV7-8 to TRBJ1-1; D remains ambiguous. Trimming removed 4 bases from V and 7 bases from J, with 16 bases in between. Germline CDR1 SGHVS, CDR2 FQNEAQ. The CDR3 is 14 residues long. DNA of the CDR3: TGTGCCAGCAGCTATTTGGATTTACCCCATGAAGCTTTCTTT. As protein: CASSYLDLPHEAFF.

Sample share makes this clonotype medium-sized. This sequence joins TRBV6-1 and TRBJ2-7; no reliable D call. CDR3 length equals 13 residues. The germline gives CDR1 MNHNS, CDR2 SASEGT. Between the trimmed V and J ends, which lost 4 bases and 1 base, there was a span of 8 bases. The CDR3 sequence is CASSAFGSYEQYF. For the CDR3, the DNA is TGTGCCAGCAGTGCTTTCGGGTCCTACGAGCAGTACTTC.

J is TRBJ2-5 and V is TRBV10-3; D is perhaps TRBD1 (7 bases). Germline V gives CDR1 ENHRY, CDR2 SYGVKD. The CDR3 covers 14 residues. The V and J ends lost 3 bases and 5 bases respectively, with 13 bases between them. The CDR3 coding sequence is TGTGCCATCAGTGAAGGAGGGGGCAGGGAGACCCAGTACTTC. It codes for CAISEGGGRETQYF.

Many counts were recorded for this clonotype. The CDR3 DNA follows: TGTGCCAGCAGCCAACTAGAGTACGGGCAAGAGACCCAGTACTTC. It yields the protein CASSQLEYGQETQYF. This chain uses TRBV6-1 with TRBJ2-5, with D possibly being TRBD2 (5 bases). The CDR3 extends over 15 amino acids. The germline V and J ends were trimmed by 6 bases and 2 bases, with 16 bases remaining between them. CDR1 MNHNS and CDR2 SASEGT come from the germline V gene.

As concerns this clonotype: Since no conserved phenylalanine or tryptophan closes the CDR3, a read error is the likely cause. Because the CDR3's place on the DNA is in doubt, the DNA is left out and the CDR3 is given as listed by TCRdb. V usage is TRBV5-1 and J usage is TRBJ2-1; the D segment call TRBD1 is taken from the table without a DNA check. The germline gives CDR1 SGHRS, CDR2 YFSETQ. The CDR3 has 11 residues if both end residues are counted. The CDR3 is CASSPKGAETT.

This clonotype came up a few times. The chain links TRBV6-1 to TRBJ2-5; 10 bases fit TRBD1. CDR1 is MNHNS, CDR2 SASEGT, per germline. Trimming removed 3 bases from V and 7 bases from J; junction bases left unmatched: 11. This CDR3 contains 16 residues. CDR3 loop: CASSEGTGVLLLTQYF. CDR3 DNA: TGTGCCAGCAGTGAGGGGACAGGGGTTCTTTTACTGACCCAGTACTTC.

The rearrangement links TRBV7-2 to TRBJ2-3; the match to TRBD2 covers 11 bases. Germline CDR1 SGHTA, CDR2 FQGNSA. V lost 2 bases, J lost 2 bases, and 6 bases stayed unmatched. The CDR3 runs 17 residues. CDR3 nucleotide sequence: TGTGCCAGCAGCTTAACCGCTAGCGGGGGGTACACAGATACGCAGTATTTT. Protein sequence: CASSLTASGGYTDTQYF.

V and J are TRBV27 and TRBJ2-5; possibly TRBD1 for D (6 bases). The end of the DNA fits TRBJ2-7 better, so the J call may be wrong. Per the germline V gene, CDR1 is MNHEY and CDR2 is SMNVEV (reference sequence). The CDR3 is 13 amino acids. The DNA of the CDR3 is TGTGCCAGTAGGGGGTTTTCTCTCTACGAGCAGTACTTC. Translation gives CASRGFSLYEQYF.

In its sample, this clonotype is medium-sized. The CDR3 loop reads CASSPSRETQYF. The CDR3, as DNA: TGTGCCAGCAGCCCGTCCCGGGAGACCCAGTACTTC. The chain joins TRBV7-2 to TRBJ2-5; D is unresolved. The CDR3 loop spans 12 amino acids. Germline V lookup: CDR1 SGHTA, CDR2 FQGNSA. V lost 5 bases and J 5 bases, leaving 9 bases between the germline ends.

This clonotype has at least ten counts. The V gene is TRBV4-1, the J gene TRBJ2-4; a possible D gene is TRBD2 (6 bases). From germline, CDR1 is MGHRA and CDR2 YSYEKL. Trimming removed 4 bases from V and 0 bases from J, with 16 bases in between. CDR3 length: 17 amino acids. Here the CDR3 DNA reads TGCGCCAGCAGCCGGGACTCGGGCGGACTAGCCAAAAACATTCAGTACTTC. Residues: CASSRDSGGLAKNIQYF.